Listed below are T cell receptor beta chains from one sample, sequenced in a study of PD-L1 blockade in urothelial cancer. The method was immunoSEQ multiplex PCR; TCRdb's version includes in-frame clones alone and lacks a portion of them. This table holds some 35,000 clones, approximately 40% found once. The sample consisted of tumor tissue, taken before atezolizumab (anti-PD-L1) treatment. These receptors were collected from a man aged 55 to 69 with urothelial cancer. Each CDR3 is given with its conserved first and last residue. Each record gives: V gene, CDR3 length, clone size, J gene, D gene, CDR3 protein, CDR3 DNA. The D gene is left open where the match is weak. Expanded clones get a size class; other rows say once, few or many, or leave the size out.

TRBV30	16	.	TRBJ2-1	.	CAWSGVGHGLYNEQFF	TGTGCCTGGAGTGGTGTGGGGCACGGTCTCTACAATGAGCAGTTCTTC
TRBV7-7	17	few	TRBJ2-3	TRBD1	CASSLAPETGLPDTQYF	TGTGCCAGCAGCTTAGCGCCCGAGACAGGGCTCCCTGATACGCAGTATTTT
TRBV11-1	15	few	TRBJ2-7	.	CASSLSIGSSYEQYF	TGTGCCAGCAGCTTGAGTATAGGGAGCTCCTACGAGCAGTACTTC
TRBV5-1	15	.	TRBJ1-4	.	CASGGDLDSQEKLFF	TGCGCCAGCGGGGGGGATTTGGACAGCCAGGAAAAACTGTTTTTT
TRBV29-1	12	.	TRBJ2-3	TRBD1	CSARQGSDTQYF	TGCAGCGCCCGACAGGGGTCAGATACGCAGTATTTT
TRBV30	13	.	TRBJ1-1	.	CAWKWSGLTEAFF	TGTGCCTGGAAGTGGTCAGGTTTAACTGAAGCTTTCTTT
TRBV12-5	11	.	TRBJ2-3	.	CASSNTYTQYF	TGTGCTAGTAGCAATACTTATACGCAGTATTTT
TRBV9	12	many	TRBJ1-2	TRBD1	CASSDRGRGYTF	TGTGCCAGCAGCGACAGGGGTCGGGGCTACACCTTC
TRBV18	16	few	TRBJ2-3	.	CASSPPFGSSPDTQYF	TGTGCCAGCTCACCACCATTCGGGAGTAGCCCAGATACGCAGTATTTT
TRBV11-3	14	many	TRBJ2-3	.	CASSRSQDTDTQYF	TGTGCCAGCAGCCGAAGCCAGGACACAGATACGCAGTATTTT
TRBV9	13	few	TRBJ1-5	.	CASSVDHNQPQHF	TGTGCCAGCAGCGTCGACCATAATCAGCCCCAGCATTTT
TRBV18	14	few	TRBJ2-7	TRBD1	CASSHRQGVYEQYF	TGTGCCAGCTCACACCGACAGGGGGTCTACGAGCAGTACTTC
TRBV6-8	20	many	TRBJ1-2	.	CASSSSRGPRAVPSFYGYTF	TGTGCCAGCAGTTCAAGCCGTGGCCCGCGGGCGGTACCATCATTCTATGGCTACACCTTC
TRBV6-8	16	many	TRBJ2-2	TRBD1	CASSYSWTGGSGELFF	TGTGCCAGCAGTTACTCGTGGACAGGGGGTAGCGGGGAGCTGTTTTTT
TRBV14	13	few	TRBJ2-1	.	CASSQLPANEQFF	TGTGCCAGCAGCCAACTCCCGGCAAATGAGCAGTTCTTC
TRBV19	16	.	TRBJ1-5	TRBD1	CASTLRGGGGNQPQHF	TGTGCCAGTACCCTTAGGGGAGGGGGCGGCAATCAGCCCCAGCATTTT
TRBV11-3	14	.	TRBJ2-2	.	CASSLGAGAGELFF	TGTGCCAGCAGCTTAGGAGCAGGGGCCGGGGAGCTGTTTTTT
TRBV30	13	.	TRBJ1-2	.	CAWTPGSNYGYTF	TGTGCCTGGACCCCAGGGAGCAACTATGGCTACACCTTC
TRBV30	13	few	TRBJ1-1	TRBD1	CAWGETGITEAFF	TGTGCCTGGGGAGAGACAGGGATTACTGAAGCTTTCTTT
TRBV1	13	.	TRBJ1-4	.	CASSQQGQEKLFF	TGCGCCAGCAGCCAACAGGGGCAGGAAAAACTGTTTTTT
TRBV6-8	12	.	TRBJ1-2	.	CASSRDIRGYTF	TGTGCCAGCAGCCGGGACATAAGAGGCTACACCTTC
TRBV7-6	14	.	TRBJ2-5	.	CASSYIQDQETQYF	TGTGCCAGCAGCTACATCCAGGACCAAGAGACCCAGTACTTC
TRBV29-1	12	.	TRBJ2-7	.	CSVSRSSYEQYF	TGCAGCGTTTCCAGGAGCTCCTACGAGCAGTACTTC
TRBV28	13	once	TRBJ2-2	TRBD1	CALQGANSGELFF	TGTGCCCTACAGGGGGCGAATTCCGGGGAGCTGTTTTTT
TRBV19	13	.	TRBJ2-7	TRBD1	CASSPWTGDEQYF	TGTGCCAGTAGTCCGTGGACAGGGGACGAGCAGTACTTC
TRBV19	15	.	TRBJ1-5	TRBD1	CASIRDRGRNQPQHF	TGTGCCAGTATTCGGGACAGGGGGCGGAATCAGCCCCAGCATTTT
TRBV19	15	.	TRBJ2-7	.	CAASLAGAPLLEQYF	TGTGCCGCCAGCCTCGCCGGGGCGCCCCTTCTGGAGCAGTACTTC
TRBV11-3	15	medium-sized	TRBJ2-7	TRBD2	CASSPSGLAGFEQYF	TGTGCCAGCAGCCCTTCGGGACTAGCGGGATTCGAGCAGTACTTC
TRBV6-8	13	few	TRBJ1-6	.	CAPQGISNSPLHF	TGTGCCCCGCAAGGCATTTCTAATTCACCCCTCCACTTT
TRBV29-1	12	few	TRBJ1-2	.	CSALQGNYGYTF	TGCAGCGCCCTACAGGGTAACTATGGCTACACCTTC
TRBV6-8	16	few	TRBJ2-3	TRBD2	CASSVFGAAGSDTQYF	TGTGCCAGCAGTGTCTTTGGGGCAGCGGGATCAGATACGCAGTATTTT
TRBV9	16	many	TRBJ2-2	TRBD1	CASREYTGVWTGELFF	TGTGCCAGCAGGGAATATACAGGGGTTTGGACCGGGGAGCTGTTTTTT
TRBV6-8	13	.	TRBJ1-4	.	CASSYGGNEKLFF	TGTGCCAGCAGTTACGGAGGGAATGAAAAACTGTTTTTT
TRBV19	19	.	TRBJ2-2	TRBD2	CASSLVGRASGVTSGELFF	TGTGCCAGTAGTCTCGTCGGTCGGGCCAGCGGGGTAACGTCCGGGGAGCTGTTTTTT
TRBV19	13	.	TRBJ1-5	.	CASNPSSNQPQHF	TGTGCCAGTAATCCCAGCAGCAATCAGCCCCAGCATTTT
TRBV19	14	.	TRBJ2-7	.	CASSTLIATHEQYF	TGTGCCAGTAGTACCCTGATAGCTACCCACGAGCAGTACTTC
TRBV4-1	14	many	TRBJ2-7	.	CASSQDENSYEQYF	TGCGCCAGCAGCCAAGATGAGAACTCCTACGAGCAGTACTTC
TRBV10-3	13	.	TRBJ2-1	TRBD2	CAISRLAGNEQFF	TGTGCCATCAGCCGACTAGCGGGCAATGAGCAGTTCTTC
TRBV5-1	15	.	TRBJ1-1	.	CASSLAAGMNTEAFF	TGCGCCAGCAGCTTGGCCGCAGGGATGAACACTGAAGCTTTCTTT
TRBV4-1	16	.	TRBJ1-5	.	CASSQDRTARSQPQHF	TGCGCCAGCAGCCAAGATAGGACAGCGCGAAGTCAGCCCCAGCATTTT
TRBV11-3	14	many	TRBJ2-1	TRBD2	CASSPRGGDNEQFF	TGTGCCAGCAGCCCCCGGGGGGGGGACAATGAGCAGTTCTTC
TRBV11-3	18	.	TRBJ2-3	TRBD2	CASSGTSGRIRGTDTQYF	TGTGCCAGCAGCGGGACTAGCGGGAGGATAAGGGGCACAGATACGCAGTATTTT
TRBV18	18	.	TRBJ1-3	.	CASSPLQGNTNSGNTIYF	TGTGCCAGCTCACCCTTACAGGGAAATACCAATTCTGGAAACACCATATATTTT
TRBV28	12	.	TRBJ1-2	.	CASSALNYGYTF	TGTGCCAGCAGTGCCCTCAACTATGGCTACACCTTC
TRBV5-1	16	.	TRBJ1-1	.	CASSLEQGGRDTEAFF	TGCGCCAGCAGCTTGGAACAGGGAGGTAGGGACACTGAAGCTTTCTTT
TRBV29-1	14	once	TRBJ2-1	TRBD1	CSVRDRAGYNEQFF	TGCAGCGTACGGGACAGGGCGGGGTACAATGAGCAGTTCTTC
TRBV6-7	20	.	TRBJ1-5	.	CASSEARRDTNEGSNQPQHF	TGTGCCAGCAGTGAAGCGCGGAGGGACACAAACGAAGGAAGCAATCAGCCCCAGCATTTT
TRBV11-3	14	.	TRBJ2-7	.	CASSPSASSYEQYF	TGTGCCAGCAGCCCGTCTGCTAGCTCCTACGAGCAGTACTTC
TRBV5-1	17	once	TRBJ2-3	TRBD1	CASSSPPGTGRTDTQYF	TGCGCCAGCAGCTCACCACCCGGGACAGGGCGTACAGATACGCAGTATTTT
TRBV19	11	.	TRBJ2-7	.	CASSILGEQYF	TGTGCCAGTAGTATATTGGGCGAGCAGTACTTC
TRBV19	13	.	TRBJ2-7	.	CASARAASYEQYF	TGTGCCAGTGCTAGGGCGGCCTCCTACGAGCAGTACTTC
TRBV25-1	13	.	TRBJ1-5	.	CASSEPGRQPQHF	TGTGCCAGCAGTGAACCAGGGAGACAGCCCCAGCATTTT
TRBV25-1	12	.	TRBJ1-2	TRBD1	CASRQGESGYTF	TGTGCCAGCCGACAGGGGGAAAGTGGCTACACCTTC
TRBV4-1	16	.	TRBJ2-1	TRBD2	CASSQGLAGAYNEQFF	TGCGCCAGCAGCCAGGGCCTAGCGGGAGCCTACAATGAGCAGTTCTTC
TRBV9	16	.	TRBJ2-5	TRBD2	CASSASKLAGQETQYF	TGTGCCAGCAGCGCGTCGAAACTAGCGGGGCAAGAGACCCAGTACTTC
TRBV11-3	15	many	TRBJ1-4	.	CASSERQATNEKLFF	TGTGCCAGCAGCGAAAGACAGGCAACTAATGAAAAACTGTTTTTT
TRBV28	12	once	TRBJ2-3	.	CASREETGTQYF	TGTGCCAGCAGGGAAGAGACGGGTACGCAGTATTTT